One and the same sample provided the 14 T cell receptor beta chains below, sequenced in a study of blood T cell repertoires in COVID-19. TCRdb keeps only in-frame clones here, not all; method: immunoSEQ multiplex PCR. This table holds 95,000 to 150,000 clones, about four fifths found once. Sequenced material: peripheral blood. The source of these receptors is a man in his sixties or seventies with acute or convalescent COVID-19.

The gene calls are TRBV25-1 and TRBJ1-2; TRBD1 matches at 11 bases. The CDR3 is 12 amino acids. Germline V CDR1 and CDR2: MGHDK, SYGVNS. V gave up 6 bases and J gave up 8 bases; unmatched junction bases: 2. CDR3 DNA: TGTGCCAGCAGGGACAGGGGGCAGGGCTACACCTTC. Protein sequence: CASRDRGQGYTF.

The chain has TRBV7-9 and TRBJ1-1; 10 bases align to TRBD1. The CDR3 has 14 residues. Germline CDR1 is SEHNR and CDR2 is FQNEAQ (reference sequence). The ends lost 3 bases at V and 5 bases at J; junction bases unmatched: 3. CDR3 loop: CASSFGQGETEAFF. The CDR3 region has the DNA TGTGCCAGCAGCTTTGGACAGGGGGAGACTGAAGCTTTCTTT.

The chain recombines TRBV6-2 or TRBV6-3 with TRBJ2-1, with unresolved D. V lost 6 bases and J 9 bases, leaving 18 bases between the germline ends. The CDR3 runs 14 residues. Germline CDR1 MNHEY, CDR2 SVGEGT. In DNA, the CDR3 is TGTGCCAGCAGCCGGAGCCCCCGAGGTAGTGAGCAGTTCTTC. This gives the protein CASSRSPRGSEQFF.

V and J are TRBV3-1 (or the pseudogene TRBV3-2) and TRBJ2-1; a weak D match, TRBD1 (7 bases). Trimming shortened V by 4 bases and J by 0 bases, and 10 bases separated the two germline ends. The CDR3 is made up of 15 amino acids. CDR1 and CDR2 from the germline V gene are LGHDT and YNNKEL (reference sequence). The CDR3, as DNA: TGTGCCAGCAGCCCTCAGGGGGGCTCCTACAATGAGCAGTTCTTC. Amino acids: CASSPQGGSYNEQFF.

The chain couples TRBV10-3 to TRBJ1-2, with 7 bases fitting TRBD1. Germline V gives CDR1 ENHRY, CDR2 SYGVKD. This CDR3 region has 17 residues. V was clipped by 0 bases and J by 2 bases; unmatched bases: 9. The DNA of the CDR3 is TGTGCCATCAGTGAGTCACACAGGGGCTTCGACAACTATGGCTACACCTTC. Translation: CAISESHRGFDNYGYTF.

This clone came up a few times. J is TRBJ1-1 and V is TRBV9, with 10 bases that match TRBD1. The CDR3 spans 14 residues. Germline lookup yields CDR1 SGDLS and CDR2 YYNGEE. The V gene end was trimmed by 4 bases and the J gene end by 4 bases; junction bases not matched to a gene: 4. The CDR3 DNA sequence: TGTGCCAGCAGCCGGGACAGGGGAGGCACTGAAGCTTTCTTT. Translated: CASSRDRGGTEAFF.

The chain has TRBV4-2 and TRBJ2-1; possibly TRBD1 for D (6 bases). V was shortened by 3 bases and J by 7 bases, with 13 bases between the two germline ends. The CDR3 covers 14 residues. Germline V gene data show CDR1 as LGHNA and CDR2 as YNFKEQ. This CDR3 is CASSHRGLGNEQFF. The CDR3 DNA reads as TGTGCCAGCAGCCACAGGGGCCTAGGGAATGAGCAGTTCTTC.

V gene TRBV3-1 (or the pseudogene TRBV3-2) combines with J gene TRBJ2-4, with D possibly being TRBD1 (6 bases). This CDR3 contains 12 residues. V was clipped by 6 bases and J by 7 bases, with 10 bases between them. In germline, CDR1 is LGHDT, CDR2 YNNKEL (reference sequence). As DNA, the CDR3 is TGTGCCAGCAGTCCCGGACAGAACATTCAGTACTTC. It yields the protein CASSPGQNIQYF.

This clone was found a few times. The rearrangement uses TRBV29-1 and TRBJ2-1, with D possibly TRBD1 on 5 matching bases. Germline CDR1 SQVTM, CDR2 ANQGSEA. This CDR3 has 13 residues. V was pared by 4 bases and J by 3 bases, with 10 bases between. The CDR3 coding sequence is TGCAGCGTTGCGGCAGGGAACTACAATGAGCAGTTCTTC. This gives the protein CSVAAGNYNEQFF.

The chain carries TRBV7-2 and TRBJ1-5; 9 bases are a match to TRBD1. The V segment lost 3 bases and the J segment 6 bases; nucleotides outside the gene matches: 6. Germline CDR1 is SGHTA and CDR2 is FQGNSA. The CDR3 consists of 15 residues. For the CDR3, the DNA is TGTGCCAGCAGCTTCACCGGGACAGGGATTCAGCCCCAGCATTTT. Residues: CASSFTGTGIQPQHF.

This clone was seen more than once but under ten times. The chain couples TRBV27 to TRBJ2-7; tentative D call: TRBD1 (6 bases). Germline CDR1 reads MNHEY; CDR2 reads SMNVEV (reference sequence). V was trimmed by 8 bases and J by 4 bases, leaving 30 bases between them. The CDR3 has 18 amino acids. Here the CDR3 DNA reads TGTGCCAGCGGGAACAGAGCCTGGCCCACACAGGGAAGGTACGAGCAGTACTTC. It encodes CASGNRAWPTQGRYEQYF.

The chain employs TRBV4-3 and TRBJ1-3; TRBD1 agrees at 7 bases. The CDR3 totals 16 residues. CDR1 is LGHNA, CDR2 YSLEER, per germline. The trim removed 4 bases at V and 2 bases at J, leaving 8 bases unmatched. In nucleotides, the CDR3 is TGCGCCAGCAGCCCTGTTGCAGGGGGAACTGGAAACACCATATATTTT. It translates to CASSPVAGGTGNTIYF.

Turning to this clone: Other DNA sequences within the sample encode an identical CDR3. The V gene is TRBV5-1, the J gene TRBJ2-3; 12 nucleotides line up with TRBD2. With 3 bases clipped from V and 1 base from J, the junction kept 3 bases outside the gene matches. Germline CDR1 reads SGHRS; CDR2 reads YFSETQ. The CDR3 is 16 residues long. The CDR3 DNA reads TGCGCCAGCAGCTCCGGACTAGCGGGGCGCACAGATACGCAGTATTTT. Residues: CASSSGLAGRTDTQYF.

This clone was recorded only once. The chain combines TRBV10-1 with TRBJ1-6; no clear D gene. Germline V CDR1 and CDR2: WNHNN, SYGVQD (reference sequence). The V end was cut by 2 bases, the J end by 9 bases, with 5 bases between. There are 12 residues in the CDR3. CDR3 residues: CASSEEGSPLHF. In DNA, the CDR3 is TGCGCCAGCAGTGAGGAGGGTTCACCCCTCCACTTT.